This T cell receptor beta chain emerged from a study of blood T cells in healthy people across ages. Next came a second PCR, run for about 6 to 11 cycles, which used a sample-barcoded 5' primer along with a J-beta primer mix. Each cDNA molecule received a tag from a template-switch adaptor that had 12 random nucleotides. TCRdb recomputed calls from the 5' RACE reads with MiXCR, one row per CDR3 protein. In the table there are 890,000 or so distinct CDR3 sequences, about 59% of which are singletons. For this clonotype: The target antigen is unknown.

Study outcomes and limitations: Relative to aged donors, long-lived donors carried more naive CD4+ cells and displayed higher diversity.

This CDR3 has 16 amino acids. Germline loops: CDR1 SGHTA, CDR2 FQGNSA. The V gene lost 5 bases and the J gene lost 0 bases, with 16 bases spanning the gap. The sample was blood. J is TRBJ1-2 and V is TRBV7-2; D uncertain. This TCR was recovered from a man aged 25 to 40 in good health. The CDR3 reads CASSPLDRFANYGYTF. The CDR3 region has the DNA TGTGCCAGCAGCCCCCTTGACCGTTTCGCTAACTATGGCTACACCTTC.